Below, 7 T cell receptor beta chains from the same sample are listed, as sequenced in a study of shared clonotypes between healthy human individuals. Naivety among CD8 cells was defined by CD45RO negativity and positive CCR7 selection, thereby excluding terminally differentiated effector memory CD45RA+ cells. Repertoires were generated with immunoSEQ multiplex PCR, while TCRdb's copy carries only in-frame clones and drops some. The table shows nearly 600,000 clones, with roughly 95% occurring only once. Source material: naive CD8+ T cells sorted from blood. The receptors shown here come from a woman in her 30s in good health.

The chain links TRBV5-1 to TRBJ2-1; D might be TRBD1 (5 bases). V lost 2 bases to trimming and J lost 6 bases, with 9 bases between them. Germline CDR1 reads SGHRS; CDR2 reads YFSETQ. The CDR3 sequence is 13 residues long. CDR3 protein: CASSFSRANEQFF. Written as DNA, the CDR3 is TGCGCCAGCAGCTTTTCCAGGGCCAATGAGCAGTTCTTC.

V gene TRBV9 combines with J gene TRBJ2-5, with 8 bases that match TRBD2. The end of the DNA aligns better with TRBJ2-7, so the J call may be wrong. This CDR3 region has 14 residues. Germline values: CDR1 SGDLS, CDR2 YYNGEE. This CDR3 reads CASSRGGLDFEQYF. CDR3 nucleotides: TGTGCCAGCTCCCGGGGGGGACTAGACTTCGAGCAGTACTTC.

The V gene is TRBV14, the J gene TRBJ2-2; D may be TRBD1 (6 bases). CDR3 length equals 15 residues. Germline V lookup: CDR1 SGHDN, CDR2 FVKESK. V lost 0 bases to trimming and J lost 6 bases, with 11 bases between them. The CDR3 DNA reads as TGTGCCAGCAGCCAAGAATGGCAGGGGTCCGGGGAGCTGTTTTTT. Translating gives CASSQEWQGSGELFF. Together with reference TRBV14 and TRBJ2-2, the CDR3 gives the full variable domain: EAGVTQFPSHSVIEKGQTVTLRCDPISGHDNLYWYRRVMGKEIKFLLHFVKESKQDESGMPNNRFLAERTGGTYSTLKVQPAELEDSGVYFCASSQEWQGSGELFFGEGSRLTVL.

There are a few counts of this clone. This CDR3 is also generated by other DNA sequences in the sample. This chain connects TRBV27 to TRBJ2-2; D gene unclear. This CDR3 has 15 amino acids. Trimming removed 3 bases at V and 1 base at J, with 9 bases between. The germline CDR1 and CDR2 sequences are MNHEY and SMNVEV (reference sequence). The CDR3 region is CASSLLAGNTGELFF. The CDR3 DNA follows: TGTGCCAGCAGTTTGCTTGCCGGGAACACCGGGGAGCTGTTTTTT.

The chain joins TRBV5-5 to TRBJ2-5; D may correspond to TRBD1 or TRBD2 (5 bases each). The CDR3 has 16 residues. Germline V gene data show CDR1 as SGHKS and CDR2 as YYEKEE (reference sequence). V gave up 0 bases and J gave up 4 bases, with 16 bases separating them. Here the CDR3 DNA reads TGTGCCAGCAGCTTGGGGATGACATTTGGGGGAGAGACCCAGTACTTC. This codes for CASSLGMTFGGETQYF.

This chain connects TRBV27 to TRBJ2-7; unclear D gene. Looked up from germline, CDR1 is MNHEY and CDR2 is SMNVEV (reference sequence). V was pared by 3 bases and J by 1 base, with 7 bases between. The CDR3 spans 13 residues. CDR3 in DNA: TGTGCCAGCAGTTTTTGGGGTTCCTACGAGCAGTACTTC. As protein: CASSFWGSYEQYF.

This chain links TRBV28 with TRBJ2-5, with TRBD1 matching 9 bases. Germline CDR1 reads MDHEN; CDR2 reads SYDVKM. The CDR3 contains 14 residues. V shed 4 bases and J 5 bases; nucleotides not matched to a gene: 5. The CDR3 protein is CASSWDRALETQYF. DNA of the CDR3: TGTGCCAGCAGTTGGGACAGGGCCCTTGAGACCCAGTACTTC.